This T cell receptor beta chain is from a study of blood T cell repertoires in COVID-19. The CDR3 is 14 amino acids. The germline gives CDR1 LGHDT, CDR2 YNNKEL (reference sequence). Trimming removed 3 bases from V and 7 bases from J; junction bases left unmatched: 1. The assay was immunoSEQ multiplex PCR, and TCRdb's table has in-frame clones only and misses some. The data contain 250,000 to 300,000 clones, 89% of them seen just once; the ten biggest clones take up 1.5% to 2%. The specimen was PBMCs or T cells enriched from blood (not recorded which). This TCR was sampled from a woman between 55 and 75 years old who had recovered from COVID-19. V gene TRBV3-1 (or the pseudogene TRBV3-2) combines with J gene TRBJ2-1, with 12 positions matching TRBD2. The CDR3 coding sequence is TGTGCCAGCAGCCACCTAGCGGGGGGGAATGAGCAGTTCTTC. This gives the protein CASSHLAGGNEQFF.